This TCR beta chain was documented in a study of cytomegalovirus exposure and HLA in healthy donors. The overall study: Early released data comprised 80 million to 90 million unique TCRs from HLA-typed donors.

Primers: 60 Vbeta forward and 13 Jbeta reverse. The protocol was immunoSEQ multiplex PCR, while the TCRdb copy is restricted to in-frame clones and leaves out a portion. The table lists 100,000 to 150,000 clones. A word on this clone: The antigen is unknown.

Study findings and constraints: Analyses of presence/absence relied on an assumption of roughly uniform sequencing depth across donors. Further analysis was carried out later, and it showed several of the most significant clusters appearing linked to common viral pathogens.

The CDR3 runs 19 residues. CDR1 is SEHNR and CDR2 is FQNEAQ in the germline V gene (reference sequence). V was pared by 2 bases and J by 7 bases, with 12 bases of the junction left unmatched. The receptor's source is a man aged 35 to 55 in good health and CMV-seronegative. Source material: PBMCs. The chain carries TRBV7-9 and TRBJ2-2; 14 bases line up with TRBD2. The CDR3 bases are TGTGCCAGCAGCTTACCAGCGACTAGCGGGAGGGCCGAGAGCGGGGAGCTGTTTTTT. It translates to CASSLPATSGRAESGELFF.